The 16 T cell receptor beta chains presented below share a single source sample, sequenced in a study of blood T cell repertoires in COVID-19. Clones were sequenced by immunoSEQ multiplex PCR, and TCRdb holds only the in-frame ones, with some missing. The sample includes 150,000 to 180,000 clones, roughly 80% of them seen just once. Sequenced material: peripheral blood. The receptor set was obtained from a woman aged 60-75 years with COVID-19, enrolled during active disease.

The sample holds a few counts of this clone. The chain employs TRBV6-5 and TRBJ1-1, with D possibly being TRBD1 (6 bases). Per germline, CDR1 MNHEY and CDR2 SVGAGI. Trimming stripped 5 bases from V and 4 bases from J, with 11 bases between. CDR3 size: 13 residues. The CDR3 is CASSQDRSTEAFF. DNA of the CDR3: TGTGCCAGCAGTCAGGACAGATCCACTGAAGCTTTCTTT.

This clone was detected once. The CDR3 reads CASGRQLNTEAFF. CDR3 sequence (DNA): TGTGCCAGCGGCAGACAATTGAACACTGAAGCTTTCTTT. The J gene is TRBJ1-1, the V gene TRBV3-1 (or the pseudogene TRBV3-2); D gene uncertain. Trimming took off 8 bases at V and 0 bases at J, with 10 bases between the two ends. This CDR3 is built from 13 residues. Germline V CDR1 and CDR2: LGHDT, YNNKEL (reference sequence).

This chain uses TRBV27 with TRBJ1-3; D is unresolved. The V end lost 2 bases, the J end lost 1 base, and 9 bases lay between the germline ends. There are 15 residues in the CDR3. Germline CDR1 reads MNHEY; CDR2 reads SMNVEV (reference sequence). In DNA form, the CDR3 reads TGTGCCAGCAGTTTAAGGAGGGCGTCTGGAAACACCATATATTTT. Protein product: CASSLRRASGNTIYF.

The chain uses TRBV15 and TRBJ1-4; 11 positions agree with TRBD1. With V trimmed by 1 base and J by 6 bases, 4 bases remained unmatched. This CDR3 is built from 16 residues. In germline, CDR1 is LNHNV, CDR2 YYDKDF (reference sequence). The CDR3 sequence is CATSRGGQGGYEKLFF. The CDR3 DNA follows: TGTGCCACCAGCAGAGGGGGACAGGGGGGTTATGAAAAACTGTTTTTT.

The rearrangement links TRBV18 to TRBJ2-3; 8 positions agree with TRBD2. From germline, CDR1 is KGHSH and CDR2 LQKENI. With V trimmed by 3 bases and J by 2 bases, 4 bases remained unmatched. The CDR3 is 15 amino acids. Here the CDR3 reads CASSPVAGFTDTQYF. CDR3 coding DNA: TGTGCCAGCTCACCGGTAGCGGGGTTCACAGATACGCAGTATTTT.

The chain employs TRBV7-3 and TRBJ2-5, with D perhaps matching TRBD2 (5 bases). The CDR3 runs to 15 residues. Germline CDR1 and CDR2: SGHTA and FQGTGA. V lost 2 bases and J 1 base, leaving 11 bases between the germline ends. The DNA of the CDR3 is TGTGCCAGCAGCTTATCTTCTAGCATCCAAGAGACCCAGTACTTC. Amino acid sequence: CASSLSSSIQETQYF. The variable domain in full, completed from reference TRBV7-3 and TRBJ2-5, reads GAGVSQTPSNKVTEKGKYVELRCDPISGHTALYWYRQSLGQGPEFLIYFQGTGAADDSGLPNDRFFAVRPEGSVSTLKIQRTERGDSAVYLCASSLSSSIQETQYFGPGTRLLVL.

The gene calls are TRBV3-1 (or the pseudogene TRBV3-2) and TRBJ1-2; D may be TRBD1 (5 bases). Trimming removed 4 bases from V and 1 base from J, with 19 bases in between. CDR1 LGHDT and CDR2 YNNKEL come from the germline V gene (reference sequence). The CDR3 has 17 amino acids. CDR3 DNA sequence: TGTGCCAGCAGCCTTCAACTTGGGGGGGTGGTTAACTATGGCTACACCTTC. The encoded protein is CASSLQLGGVVNYGYTF.

The rearrangement links TRBV2 to TRBJ2-6; the D gene is possibly TRBD2 (6 bases). The germline V gene has CDR1 SNHLY and CDR2 FYNNEI. The CDR3 has 15 residues. Trimming removed 10 bases at V and 0 bases at J, with 13 bases between. CDR3 region: CATTGLPSGANVLTF. The CDR3, as DNA: TGTGCCACCACGGGACTTCCCTCTGGGGCCAACGTCCTGACTTTC.

The chain is built from TRBV7-9 and TRBJ1-2; 10 bases are shared with TRBD1. V lost 1 base to trimming and J lost 6 bases; unmatched junction nucleotides: 2. This CDR3 contains 14 residues. Germline assignment: CDR1 SEHNR and CDR2 FQNEAQ (reference sequence). Here the CDR3 DNA reads TGTGCCAGCAGCTTAGGGGGGACAGGGGATGGCTACACCTTC. Translating it yields CASSLGGTGDGYTF.

The V gene is TRBV11-3, the J gene TRBJ2-2; the D is unclear. The germline V gene has CDR1 SGHNT and CDR2 YENEEA. V was trimmed by 3 bases and J by 1 base, leaving 6 bases between them. The CDR3 sequence is 14 residues long. The CDR3 nucleotides read TGTGCCAGCAGCTTCCGGGTGAACACCGGGGAGCTGTTTTTT. This gives the protein CASSFRVNTGELFF.

The rearrangement uses TRBV5-1 and TRBJ1-6, with 9 bases matching TRBD1. With V trimmed by 4 bases and J by 13 bases, 12 bases remained unmatched. This CDR3 has 15 amino acids. Per the germline V gene, CDR1 is SGHRS and CDR2 is YFSETQ. Written as DNA, the CDR3 is TGCGCCAGCAGCGCAGCCGGGACAGGGACCCTTCCCCTCCACTTT. Translating it yields CASSAAGTGTLPLHF. Together with reference TRBV5-1 and TRBJ1-6, the CDR3 gives the full variable domain: KAGVTQTPRYLIKTRGQQVTLSCSPISGHRSVSWYQQTPGQGLQFLFEYFSETQRNKGNFPGRFSGRQFSNSRSEMNVSTLELGDSALYLCASSAAGTGTLPLHFGNGTRLTVT.

V gene TRBV29-1 combines with J gene TRBJ1-1, with D tentatively TRBD1 (5 bases). V was pared by 1 base and J by 8 bases, with 11 bases between. The CDR3 consists of 12 residues. Germline lookup yields CDR1 SQVTM and CDR2 ANQGSEA. Written as DNA, the CDR3 is TGCAGCGTTGAAGCTCTGACAGACGAAGCTTTCTTT. This gives the protein CSVEALTDEAFF.

The chain combines TRBV5-8 with TRBJ1-2; no clear D gene. The CDR3 has 16 amino acids. V was cut by 4 bases and J by 0 bases, with 16 bases left in between. In germline, CDR1 is SGHTS, CDR2 YDEGEE. CDR3 sequence reads: CASSTHGRETNYGYTF. In nucleotides, the CDR3 is TGTGCCAGCAGCACCCACGGACGGGAAACTAACTATGGCTACACCTTC.

CDR3 sequence: CASSFYRGLNQPQHF. In DNA, the CDR3 is TGTGCCAGCAGCTTTTACAGGGGGCTCAATCAGCCCCAGCATTTT. This chain links TRBV5-5 with TRBJ1-5; 9 bases agree with TRBD1. Germline V lookup: CDR1 SGHKS, CDR2 YYEKEE (reference sequence). The trim removed 2 bases at V and 3 bases at J, leaving 3 bases unmatched. The CDR3 is made up of 15 amino acids.

V usage is TRBV7-3 and J usage is TRBJ1-2; D gene unclear. The CDR3 length is 13 residues. CDR1 is SGHTA, CDR2 FQGTGA, per germline. Trimming stripped 2 bases from V and 3 bases from J, with 7 bases between. The CDR3 coding sequence is TGTGCCAGCAGCTTAGACAAAGACTATGGCTACACCTTC. Its translation is CASSLDKDYGYTF.

The chain uses TRBV2 and TRBJ1-5; D possibly corresponds to TRBD1 (6 bases). Germline CDR1 is SNHLY and CDR2 is FYNNEI. The CDR3 is 12 residues long. V was shortened by 7 bases and J by 4 bases, with 8 bases between the two germline ends. CDR3 bases: TGTGCCAGCAACAGGGCGAATCAGCCCCAGCATTTT. This translates into CASNRANQPQHF. The variable domain in full, completed from reference TRBV2 and TRBJ1-5, reads EPEVTQTPSHQVTQMGQEVILRCVPISNHLYFYWYRQILGQKVEFLVSFYNNEISEKSEIFDDQFSVERPDGSNFTLKIRSTKLEDSAMYFCASNRANQPQHFGDGTRLSIL.